This TCR beta chain was sequenced during a study of T cells in Graves' hyperthyroidism and ophthalmopathy. CDR1 is SNHLY and CDR2 is FYNNEI in the germline V gene. This CDR3 is 15 amino acids long. V was clipped by 2 bases and J by 4 bases; unmatched bases: 6. RNA transcripts yielded amplified TCR beta CDR3 regions. The study used the HTBI primer set for a first-round RT-PCR of the TCR CDR3. Using its own MiXCR run on the multiplex PCR reads, TCRdb lists one record per CDR3 protein. The sample lists 490,000 or so distinct CDR3 sequences; approximately 23% were seen once. Clinical symptoms, serum thyroxine and TRAb, thyroid ultrasound and orbital computed tomography were used for the diagnoses. PBMCs came from about 10 ml fresh peripheral blood.

The clonotype was recovered from a woman in her 70s with Graves' ophthalmopathy. Source material: blood. This chain connects TRBV2 to TRBJ2-7; 9 nucleotides line up with TRBD2. The DNA for the CDR3 is TGTGCCAGCAGTGAAAGGGCGGGAGGGCCGTACGAGCAGTACTTC. Translation: CASSERAGGPYEQYF.